The rows below give T cell receptor beta chains drawn from one sample of a study of long-term antiretroviral therapy in people with HIV. Clones were read by immunoSEQ multiplex PCR, and TCRdb kept only the in-frame ones, dropping some. The table has 20,000 or so clones, roughly 83% seen once. The source material was unsorted PBMCs, sampled 0.9 years after starting antiretroviral therapy. All receptors derive from a young man with HIV. Both conserved end residues are part of each CDR3. A D gene is named only where the DNA matches it firmly.

v_call: TRBV28
j_call: TRBJ2-1
d_call: .
cdr3_aa: CASTSGIESYNEQFF
cdr3_nt: TGTGCCAGCACCTCCGGGATCGAATCCTACAATGAGCAGTTCTTC

v_call: TRBV27
j_call: TRBJ2-3
d_call: .
cdr3_aa: CASSLSSLYTDTQYF
cdr3_nt: TGTGCCAGCAGTTTATCGAGTCTCTACACAGATACGCAGTATTTT

v_call: TRBV7-8
j_call: TRBJ2-1
d_call: .
cdr3_aa: CASSLGVGGHEYNEQFF
cdr3_nt: TGTGCCAGCAGCTTAGGGGTTGGAGGCCACGAGTACAATGAGCAGTTCTTC

v_call: TRBV6-4
j_call: TRBJ2-3
d_call: TRBD2
cdr3_aa: CASADSGGATDTQYF
cdr3_nt: TGTGCCAGCGCAGATAGCGGGGGGGCCACAGATACGCAGTATTTT

v_call: TRBV11-1
j_call: TRBJ1-2
d_call: .
cdr3_aa: CASSLAGIYGYTF
cdr3_nt: TGTGCCAGCAGCTTAGCAGGGATCTATGGCTACACCTTC

v_call: TRBV4-2
j_call: TRBJ2-3
d_call: TRBD2
cdr3_aa: CASSQRTSGGADTQYF
cdr3_nt: TGTGCCAGCAGCCAAAGGACTAGCGGGGGGGCAGATACGCAGTATTTT

v_call: TRBV9
j_call: TRBJ2-3
d_call: .
cdr3_aa: CASSEYYGVYTDTQYF
cdr3_nt: TGTGCCAGCAGCGAATATTACGGGGTCTACACAGATACGCAGTATTTT

v_call: TRBV5-1
j_call: TRBJ2-5
d_call: TRBD2
cdr3_aa: CASKLLGLAGGKETQYF
cdr3_nt: TGCGCCAGCAAGTTGCTGGGTCTAGCGGGGGGTAAAGAGACCCAGTACTTC

v_call: TRBV5-1
j_call: TRBJ2-7
d_call: TRBD2
cdr3_aa: CASSLGGTSEAYEQYF
cdr3_nt: TGCGCCAGCAGCTTGGGGGGGACTAGCGAAGCCTACGAGCAGTACTTC

v_call: TRBV11-3
j_call: TRBJ1-1
d_call: .
cdr3_aa: CASSFGDTEAFF
cdr3_nt: TGTGCCAGCAGCTTCGGGGACACTGAAGCTTTCTTT

v_call: TRBV27
j_call: TRBJ1-1
d_call: .
cdr3_aa: CASRSWSPNTEAFF
cdr3_nt: TGTGCCAGCAGGTCTTGGTCGCCGAACACTGAAGCTTTCTTT

v_call: TRBV28
j_call: TRBJ1-6
d_call: TRBD1
cdr3_aa: CASSLSGTGRNSPLHF
cdr3_nt: TGTGCCAGCAGTTTGTCCGGGACAGGTAGAAATTCACCCCTCCACTTT